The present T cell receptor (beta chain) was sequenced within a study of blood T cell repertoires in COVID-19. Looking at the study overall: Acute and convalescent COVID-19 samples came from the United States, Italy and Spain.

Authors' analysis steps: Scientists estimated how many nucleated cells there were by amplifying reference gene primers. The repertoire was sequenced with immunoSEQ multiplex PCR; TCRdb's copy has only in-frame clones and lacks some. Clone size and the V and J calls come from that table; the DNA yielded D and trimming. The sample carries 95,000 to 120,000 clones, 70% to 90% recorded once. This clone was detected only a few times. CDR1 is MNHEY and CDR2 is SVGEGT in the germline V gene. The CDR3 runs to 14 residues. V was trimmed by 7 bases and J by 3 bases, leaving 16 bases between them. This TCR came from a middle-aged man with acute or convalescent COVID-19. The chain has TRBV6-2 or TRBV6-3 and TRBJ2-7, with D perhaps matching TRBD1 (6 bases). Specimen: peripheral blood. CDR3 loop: CASNPQGSYYEQYF. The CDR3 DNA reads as TGTGCCAGCAACCCCCAGGGGAGCTACTACGAGCAGTACTTC.